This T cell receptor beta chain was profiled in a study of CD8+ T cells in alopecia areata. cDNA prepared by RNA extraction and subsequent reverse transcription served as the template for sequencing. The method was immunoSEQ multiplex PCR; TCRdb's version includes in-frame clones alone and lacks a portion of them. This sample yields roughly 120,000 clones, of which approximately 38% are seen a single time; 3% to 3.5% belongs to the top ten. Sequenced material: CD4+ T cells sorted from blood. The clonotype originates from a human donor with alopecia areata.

The CDR3 protein is CASSTLGETQYF. As DNA, the CDR3 is TGTGCCAGCAGTACCCTCGGGGAGACCCAGTACTTC. The chain is built from TRBV27 and TRBJ2-5; unclear D gene. Trimming cost V 5 bases and J 5 bases, with 9 bases left between them. This CDR3 has 12 amino acids. The germline gives CDR1 MNHEY, CDR2 SMNVEV (reference sequence).